This T cell receptor beta chain originates from a study of blood T cell repertoires in COVID-19 (dated by TCRdb to between 2020 and 2021). In the study overall: Collaborator samples came from the United States, Italy and Spain and covered acute and convalescent phases of COVID-19. The repertoires were made available in a free public database intended to serve as a resource for research on the immune response to SARS-CoV-2. Samples were obtained from the ongoing ImmuneRACE study (first 160 participants) and from about 1,300 subjects provided by 6 global collaborators. Sample metadata almost always included a de-identified subject ID, COVID-19 status, age in years and sex. Deeply sampled blood TCRbeta repertoires from subjects exposed to, actively infected with, or recovered from COVID-19 were included in the dataset. Where available, HLA class I and class II types were obtained from metadata supplied by the sample provider rather than from assay-based typing. The prospective study material was composed of cDNA or gDNA derived from T cells, B-cell-depleted T cells, or PBMCs.

The investigation overall reported the following: The amount of clinical and demographic metadata varied by source and participant and was provided uncurated.

Relative to germline, V is missing 4 bases and J is missing 4 bases, with 10 bases of the junction outside any gene match. Its CDR3 holds 15 amino acids, cysteine through phenylalanine. Kept here is only the CDR3 DNA, which spans 45 bases and is read in frame from base 1. CDR1 and CDR2 are read off the germline V gene as SGHTA and FQGNSA. TCRbeta CDR3 regions were amplified from genomic DNA using the immunoSEQ Assay, a bias-controlled multiplex PCR. In the authors' own workflow: The number of nucleated cells in each sample was estimated from the amplification of reference gene primers within the assay. To quantify the absolute abundance of each unique TCRbeta CDR3 rearrangement, sequence reads were collapsed and filtered. For each sample, productive Simpson clonality was calculated by taking the square root of Simpson's diversity index across productive rearrangements. Entries here come from immuneACCESS through TCRdb and include only in-frame sequences with V and J called. Some clones fail to appear in such tables; in the studies checked, an unresolved V gene covers under half of the shortfall, and the cause of the remainder is unknown. That table supplies the V and J calls and clone size; D and trimming were determined from the DNA. The sample data list approximately 230,000 clones, and roughly 88% of these were observed just once. Jointly, the top ten make up over 1.1% of the sample.

Collaborating institutions collected whole blood in K2EDTA tubes following their own protocols. Collaborator samples were shipped for TCRbeta analysis as frozen whole blood, isolated PBMCs, or DNA extracted from either sample type. This clone was observed a few times. Its antigen is not yet known. No base-level quality is on record; no much larger clone is a single base apart. The V and J segments used are TRBV7-2 and TRBJ2-7; 7 bases in between match TRBD2. This clonotype was obtained from a man older than 75 with acute or convalescent COVID-19. The sample comprised peripheral blood. The nucleotide sequence is TGTGCCAGCAGCTCCGTCGGGGGGAGGCAGTACGAGCAGTACTTC. Translated, this gives CASSSVGGRQYEQYF.